Listed here are 13 T cell receptor beta chains from one sample, sequenced in a study of shared clonotypes between healthy human individuals. The table came from immunoSEQ multiplex PCR; TCRdb's copy has only in-frame clones and leaves some out. The sample shows about 490,000 clones, roughly 78% of them seen only once. Specimen: PBMCs. The receptors come from a woman in her thirties or forties in good health. Some clones in this sample may be carry-over from other donors' samples.

The chain joins TRBV6-1 to TRBJ2-5; D is possibly TRBD1 (6 bases). Germline loops: CDR1 MNHNS, CDR2 SASEGT. Trimming stripped 7 bases from V and 4 bases from J, with 16 bases between. The CDR3 has 14 residues. CDR3 amino acids: CASTILQGGETQYF. In DNA form, the CDR3 reads TGTGCCAGCACTATATTACAGGGTGGAGAGACCCAGTACTTC.

This chain uses TRBV18 with TRBJ1-1; D may be TRBD1 (5 bases). V was trimmed by 3 bases and J by 0 bases, leaving 8 bases between them. CDR1 KGHSH and CDR2 LQKENI come from the germline V gene. The CDR3 sequence is 14 residues long. The CDR3 sequence: CASSPSGLNTEAFF. The DNA for the CDR3 is TGTGCCAGCTCACCTTCAGGGCTGAACACTGAAGCTTTCTTT.

This chain connects TRBV11-2 to TRBJ2-1; TRBD1 or TRBD2 may be the D gene (5 bases each). The CDR3 is 14 amino acids. From germline, CDR1 is SGHAT and CDR2 FQNNGV. V was trimmed by 5 bases and J by 4 bases, leaving 12 bases between them. Here the CDR3 DNA reads TGTGCCAGCAGCCCTGGGACCATTTACAATGAGCAGTTCTTC. Its translation is CASSPGTIYNEQFF.

This clone appeared a few times. The chain recombines TRBV5-1 with TRBJ2-2; D might be TRBD1 or TRBD2, each matching 5 bases. CDR1 and CDR2 (germline): SGHRS, YFSETQ. Trimming took 3 bases from V and 4 from J, leaving 7 bases between them. The CDR3 has 13 residues. The CDR3 loop is CASSWDLTGELFF. The CDR3 nucleotides are TGCGCCAGCAGCTGGGACCTCACCGGGGAGCTGTTTTTT. Looking up the rest from reference TRBV5-1 and TRBJ2-2 gives the full variable domain: KAGVTQTPRYLIKTRGQQVTLSCSPISGHRSVSWYQQTPGQGLQFLFEYFSETQRNKGNFPGRFSGRQFSNSRSEMNVSTLELGDSALYLCASSWDLTGELFFGEGSRLTVL.

V gene TRBV11-2 combines with J gene TRBJ2-7; TRBD2 matches 10 bases. The V gene's germline CDR1 is SGHAT and CDR2 FQNNGV. Losses at the gene ends were 5 bases for V and 6 bases for J; bases not matched to a gene: 10. The CDR3 has 15 residues. The CDR3 reads CASSRSGGGLVEQYF. The CDR3 DNA follows: TGTGCCAGCAGCCGAAGCGGGGGGGGCCTGGTCGAGCAGTACTTC.

This clone has ten or more counts. This chain links TRBV2 with TRBJ2-7; 11 positions agree with TRBD1. CDR1 is SNHLY and CDR2 is FYNNEI in the germline V gene. The CDR3 extends over 21 amino acids. Trimming took 1 base from V and 3 from J; bases not matched to a gene: 20. The CDR3 DNA follows: TGTGCCAGCAGTGAAGTTTCTTCATGGGACGCCCCCGGGACAGGGGGCTACGAGCAGTACTTC. It specifies CASSEVSSWDAPGTGGYEQYF.

This clone has only one observation. This chain joins TRBV2 and TRBJ1-2; D may be TRBD1 (6 bases). The V gene lost 6 bases and the J gene lost 4 bases, with 15 bases spanning the gap. Germline V CDR1 and CDR2: SNHLY, FYNNEI. The CDR3 covers 14 residues. This CDR3 reads CASSGVQGSYGYTF. The CDR3 DNA follows: TGTGCCAGCAGCGGGGTACAGGGCAGCTATGGCTACACCTTC.

This clone was observed once. V is TRBV5-4 and J is TRBJ2-5; D may match TRBD1 or TRBD2 (5 bases each). CDR3 length: 14 residues. CDR1 and CDR2 from the germline V gene are SGHNT and YYREEE (reference sequence). V dropped 1 base and J dropped 5 bases, with 12 bases sitting between them. CDR3 protein: CASSLWGKYETQYF. In nucleotides, the CDR3 is TGTGCCAGCAGCTTGTGGGGGAAGTATGAGACCCAGTACTTC.

This sequence joins TRBV5-1 and TRBJ2-1, with TRBD1 matching 9 bases. This CDR3 contains 15 residues. From germline, CDR1 is SGHRS and CDR2 YFSETQ. After removal of 3 bases from V and 3 bases from J, the junction contained 4 bases not matched to a gene. Here the CDR3 DNA reads TGCGCCAGCAGCTGGGGGGACAGGGTCTACAATGAGCAGTTCTTC. Its translation: CASSWGDRVYNEQFF. Full variable domain (rest looked up from reference TRBV5-1 and TRBJ2-1): KAGVTQTPRYLIKTRGQQVTLSCSPISGHRSVSWYQQTPGQGLQFLFEYFSETQRNKGNFPGRFSGRQFSNSRSEMNVSTLELGDSALYLCASSWGDRVYNEQFFGPGTRLTVL.

The gene calls are TRBV6-1 and TRBJ2-5; D possibly uses TRBD1 or TRBD2 (6 bases each). Trimming cost V 4 bases and J 0 bases, with 12 bases left between them. From germline, CDR1 is MNHNS and CDR2 SASEGT. This CDR3 has 15 amino acids. CDR3 in DNA: TGTGCCAGCAGTGGAGTTGGGGGGCACCAAGAGACCCAGTACTTC. Amino acids: CASSGVGGHQETQYF.

This clone was recorded a few times. Other nucleotide sequences in the sample specify the same CDR3. This sequence joins TRBV9 and TRBJ2-2; unclear D gene. V was trimmed by 1 base and J by 1 base, leaving 8 bases between them. The CDR3 is 15 residues long. Germline CDR1 SGDLS, CDR2 YYNGEE. The CDR3 reads CASSVNRGNTGELFF. In nucleotides, the CDR3 is TGTGCCAGCAGCGTAAATCGCGGGAACACCGGGGAGCTGTTTTTT.

At least ten counts were recorded for this clone. The chain uses TRBV7-9 and TRBJ1-5, with D uncertain. CDR3 size: 13 residues. Germline loops: CDR1 SEHNR, CDR2 FQNEAQ (reference sequence). Trimming stripped 4 bases from V and 11 bases from J, with 15 bases between. CDR3 sequence (DNA): TGTGCCAGCAGCTCGTCGTCGGTCATGGCCCAGCATTTT. Translating it yields CASSSSSVMAQHF.

The chain carries TRBV29-1 and TRBJ1-2; D is possibly TRBD1 (5 bases). V was pared by 6 bases and J by 4 bases, with 12 bases between. The CDR3 spans 12 residues. CDR1 and CDR2 from the germline V gene are SQVTM and ANQGSEA. Here the CDR3 DNA reads TGCAGCGTAGGGACCTTCGGCTATGGCTACACCTTC. This gives the protein CSVGTFGYGYTF.